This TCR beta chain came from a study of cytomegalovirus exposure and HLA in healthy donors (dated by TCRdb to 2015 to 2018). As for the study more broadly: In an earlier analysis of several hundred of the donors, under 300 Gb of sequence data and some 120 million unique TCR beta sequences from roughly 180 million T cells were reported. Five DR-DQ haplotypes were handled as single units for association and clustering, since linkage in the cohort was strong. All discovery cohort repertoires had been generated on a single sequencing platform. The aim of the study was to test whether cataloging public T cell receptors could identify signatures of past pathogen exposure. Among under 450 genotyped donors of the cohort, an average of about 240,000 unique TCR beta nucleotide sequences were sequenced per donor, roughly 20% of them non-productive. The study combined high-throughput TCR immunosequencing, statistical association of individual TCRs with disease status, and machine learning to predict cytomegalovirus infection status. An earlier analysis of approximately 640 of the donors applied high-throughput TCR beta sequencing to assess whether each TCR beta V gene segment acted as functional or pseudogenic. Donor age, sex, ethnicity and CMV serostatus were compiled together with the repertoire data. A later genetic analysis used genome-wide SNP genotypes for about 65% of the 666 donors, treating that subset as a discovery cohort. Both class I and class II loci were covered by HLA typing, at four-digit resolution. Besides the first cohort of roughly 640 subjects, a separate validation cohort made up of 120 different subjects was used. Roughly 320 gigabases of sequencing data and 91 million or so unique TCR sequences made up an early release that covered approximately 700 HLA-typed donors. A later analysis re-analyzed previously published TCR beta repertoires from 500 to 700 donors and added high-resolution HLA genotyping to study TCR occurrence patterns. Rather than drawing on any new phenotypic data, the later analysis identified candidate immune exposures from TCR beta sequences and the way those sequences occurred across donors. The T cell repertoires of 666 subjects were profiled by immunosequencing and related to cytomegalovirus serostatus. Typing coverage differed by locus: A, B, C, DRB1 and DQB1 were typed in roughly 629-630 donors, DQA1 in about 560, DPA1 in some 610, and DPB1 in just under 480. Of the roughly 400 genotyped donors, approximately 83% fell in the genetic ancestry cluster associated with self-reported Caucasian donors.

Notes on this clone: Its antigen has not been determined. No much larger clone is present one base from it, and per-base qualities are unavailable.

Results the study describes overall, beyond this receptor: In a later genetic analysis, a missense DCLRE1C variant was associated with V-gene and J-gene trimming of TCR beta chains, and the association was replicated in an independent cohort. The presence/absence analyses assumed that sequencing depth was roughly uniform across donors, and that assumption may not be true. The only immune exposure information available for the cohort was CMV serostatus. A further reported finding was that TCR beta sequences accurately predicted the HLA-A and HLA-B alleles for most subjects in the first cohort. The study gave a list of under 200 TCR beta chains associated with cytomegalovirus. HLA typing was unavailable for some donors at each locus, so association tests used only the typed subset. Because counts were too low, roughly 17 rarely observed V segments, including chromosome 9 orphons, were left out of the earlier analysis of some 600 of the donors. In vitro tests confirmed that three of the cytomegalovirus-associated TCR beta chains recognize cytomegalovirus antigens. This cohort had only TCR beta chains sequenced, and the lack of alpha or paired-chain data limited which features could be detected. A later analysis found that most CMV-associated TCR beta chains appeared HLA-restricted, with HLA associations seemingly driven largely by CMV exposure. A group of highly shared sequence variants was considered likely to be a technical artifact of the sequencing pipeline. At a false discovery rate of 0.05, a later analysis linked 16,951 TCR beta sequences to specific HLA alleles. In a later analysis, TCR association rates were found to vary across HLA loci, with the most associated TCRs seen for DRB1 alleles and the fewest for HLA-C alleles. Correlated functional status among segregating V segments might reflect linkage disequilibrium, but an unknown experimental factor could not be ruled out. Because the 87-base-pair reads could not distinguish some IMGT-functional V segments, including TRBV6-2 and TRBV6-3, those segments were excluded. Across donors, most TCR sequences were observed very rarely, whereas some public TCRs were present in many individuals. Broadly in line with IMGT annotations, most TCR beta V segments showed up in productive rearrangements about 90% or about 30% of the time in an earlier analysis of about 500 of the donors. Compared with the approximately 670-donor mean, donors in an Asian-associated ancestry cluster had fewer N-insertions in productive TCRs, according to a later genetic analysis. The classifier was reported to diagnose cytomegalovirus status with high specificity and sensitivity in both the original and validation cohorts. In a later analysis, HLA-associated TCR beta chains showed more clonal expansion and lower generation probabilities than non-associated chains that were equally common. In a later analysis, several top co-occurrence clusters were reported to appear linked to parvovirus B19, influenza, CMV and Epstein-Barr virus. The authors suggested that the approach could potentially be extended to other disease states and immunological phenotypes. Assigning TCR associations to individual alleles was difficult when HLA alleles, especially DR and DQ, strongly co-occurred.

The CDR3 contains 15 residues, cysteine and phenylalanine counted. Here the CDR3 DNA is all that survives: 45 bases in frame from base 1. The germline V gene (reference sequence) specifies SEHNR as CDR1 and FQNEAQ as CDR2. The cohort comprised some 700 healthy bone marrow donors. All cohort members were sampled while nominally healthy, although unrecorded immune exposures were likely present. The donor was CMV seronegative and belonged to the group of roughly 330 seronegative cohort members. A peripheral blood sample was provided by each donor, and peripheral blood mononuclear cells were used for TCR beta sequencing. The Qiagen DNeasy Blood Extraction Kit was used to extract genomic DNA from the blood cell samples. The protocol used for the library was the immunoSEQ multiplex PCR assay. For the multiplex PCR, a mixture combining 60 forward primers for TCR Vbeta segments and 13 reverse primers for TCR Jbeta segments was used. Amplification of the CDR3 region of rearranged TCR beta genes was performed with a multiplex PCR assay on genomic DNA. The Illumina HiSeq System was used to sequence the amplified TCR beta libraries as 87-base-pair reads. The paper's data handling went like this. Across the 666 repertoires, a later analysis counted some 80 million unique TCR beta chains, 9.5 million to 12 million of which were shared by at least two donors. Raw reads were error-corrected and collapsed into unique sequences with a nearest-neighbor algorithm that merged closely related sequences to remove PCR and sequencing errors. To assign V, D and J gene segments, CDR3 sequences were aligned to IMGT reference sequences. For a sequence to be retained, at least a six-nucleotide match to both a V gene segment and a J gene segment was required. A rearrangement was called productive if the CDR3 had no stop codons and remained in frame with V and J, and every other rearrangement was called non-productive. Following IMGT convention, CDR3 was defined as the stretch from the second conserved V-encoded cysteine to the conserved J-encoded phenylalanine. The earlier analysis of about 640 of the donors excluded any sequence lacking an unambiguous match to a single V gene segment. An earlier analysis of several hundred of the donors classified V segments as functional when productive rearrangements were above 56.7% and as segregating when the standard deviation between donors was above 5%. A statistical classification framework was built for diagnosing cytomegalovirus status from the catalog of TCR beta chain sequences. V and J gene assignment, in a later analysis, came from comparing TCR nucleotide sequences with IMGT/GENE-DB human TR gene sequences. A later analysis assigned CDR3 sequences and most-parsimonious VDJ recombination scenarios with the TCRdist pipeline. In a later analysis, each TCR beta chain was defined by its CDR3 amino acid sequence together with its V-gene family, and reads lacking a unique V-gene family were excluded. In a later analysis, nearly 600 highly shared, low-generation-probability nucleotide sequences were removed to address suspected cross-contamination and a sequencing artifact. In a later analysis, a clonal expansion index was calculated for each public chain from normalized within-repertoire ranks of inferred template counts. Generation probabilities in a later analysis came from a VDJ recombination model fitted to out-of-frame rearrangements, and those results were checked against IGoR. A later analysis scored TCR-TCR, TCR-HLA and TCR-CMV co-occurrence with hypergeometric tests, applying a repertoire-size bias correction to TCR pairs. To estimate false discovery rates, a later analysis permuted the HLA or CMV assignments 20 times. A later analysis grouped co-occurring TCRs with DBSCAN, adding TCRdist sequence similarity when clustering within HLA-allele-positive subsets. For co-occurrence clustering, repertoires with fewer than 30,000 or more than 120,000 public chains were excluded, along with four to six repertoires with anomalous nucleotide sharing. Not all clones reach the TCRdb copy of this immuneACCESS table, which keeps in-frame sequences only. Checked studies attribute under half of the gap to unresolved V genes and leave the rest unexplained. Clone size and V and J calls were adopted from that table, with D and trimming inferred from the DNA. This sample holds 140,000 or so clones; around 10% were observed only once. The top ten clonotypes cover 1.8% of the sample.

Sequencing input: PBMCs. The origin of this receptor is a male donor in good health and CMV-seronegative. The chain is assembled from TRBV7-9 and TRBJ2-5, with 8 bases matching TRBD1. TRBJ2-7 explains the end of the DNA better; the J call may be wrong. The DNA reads TGTGCCAGCAGCTCTACAGGGGGATCCATCTACGAGCAGTACTTC. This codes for CASSSTGGSIYEQYF.